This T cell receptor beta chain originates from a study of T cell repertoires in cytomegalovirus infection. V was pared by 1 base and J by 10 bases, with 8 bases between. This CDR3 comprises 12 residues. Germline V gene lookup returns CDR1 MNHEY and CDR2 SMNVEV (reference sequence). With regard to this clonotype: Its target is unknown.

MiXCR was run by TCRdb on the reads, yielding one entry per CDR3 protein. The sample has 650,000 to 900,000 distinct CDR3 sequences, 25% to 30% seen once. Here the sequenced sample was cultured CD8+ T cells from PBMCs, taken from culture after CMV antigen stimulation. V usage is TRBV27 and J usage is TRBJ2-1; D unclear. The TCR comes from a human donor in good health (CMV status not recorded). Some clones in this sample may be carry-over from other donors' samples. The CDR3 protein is CASSLLGQEQFF. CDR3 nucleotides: TGTGCCAGCAGTTTATTGGGTCAGGAGCAGTTCTTC.